A selection of T cell receptor beta chains follows, all from one sample in a study of a mutant IDH1 vaccine in newly diagnosed glioma. Sequencing used immunoSEQ multiplex PCR; TCRdb keeps in-frame clones, though not all of them. The repertoire has about 50,000 clones, approximately 80% of them found once; the top ten carry around 4.6%. Antigens of these TCRs are unknown. This sample comprised PBMCs, obtained from a glioma patient whose treatment included an IDH1 peptide vaccine. The receptor set was obtained from a woman aged 40 to 50 with glioma. Some clones in this sample may be carry-over from other donors' samples. Both conserved end residues are part of each CDR3. D genes are given only for firm matches. Clone size is not always given. Where it is, it says once, few, many or a class for expanded clones.

j_gene	len	abundance	d_gene	v_gene	CDR3aa	CDR3nt
TRBJ1-1	11	.	.	TRBV20-1	CSAGLDSEAFF	TGCAGTGCTGGACTGGACAGTGAAGCTTTCTTT
TRBJ1-2	13	.	.	TRBV27	CASRAHRDRGYTF	TGTGCCAGCAGAGCCCACAGGGATCGGGGCTACACCTTC
TRBJ2-3	17	.	TRBD2	TRBV2	CASSGLAGGSSTDTQYF	TGTGCCAGCAGTGGACTAGCGGGGGGCTCTAGCACAGATACGCAGTATTTT
TRBJ1-5	14	few	.	TRBV6-6	CASSYRDRNQPQHF	TGTGCCAGCAGTTACCGGGACCGGAATCAGCCCCAGCATTTT
TRBJ2-1	15	.	.	TRBV15	CATSRDGPGPGEQFF	TGTGCCACCAGCAGAGACGGCCCGGGACCGGGGGAGCAGTTCTTC
TRBJ1-6	16	.	.	TRBV30	CAWSAQGTAYNSPLHF	TGTGCCTGGAGTGCCCAGGGGACCGCCTATAATTCACCCCTCCACTTT
TRBJ2-2	12	.	.	TRBV25-1	CASSDTPGELFF	TGTGCCAGCAGTGATACACCGGGGGAGCTGTTTTTT
TRBJ1-2	15	.	.	TRBV18	CASSPRPPPNYGYTF	TGTGCCAGCTCACCACGGCCCCCCCCTAACTATGGCTACACCTTC
TRBJ1-2	16	.	.	TRBV5-1	CASSLGGFGSIYGYTF	TGCGCCAGCAGCTTGGGGGGATTTGGGTCCATCTATGGCTACACCTTC
TRBJ1-2	15	.	.	TRBV7-8	CASSLGVSVVGGYTF	TGTGCCAGCAGCCTAGGGGTTTCGGTAGTGGGAGGCTACACCTTC
TRBJ2-2	16	.	TRBD2	TRBV10-3	CAISDELAGGTGELFF	TGTGCCATCAGTGATGAACTAGCGGGGGGTACCGGGGAGCTGTTTTTT
TRBJ1-2	12	.	.	TRBV12-5	CASGFGHYGYTF	TGTGCTAGTGGTTTCGGGCACTATGGCTACACCTTC
TRBJ1-5	20	.	TRBD1	TRBV19	CASSTSPTGGVPPSNQPQHF	TGTGCCAGTAGTACATCCCCCACAGGGGGCGTACCACCTAGCAATCAGCCCCAGCATTTT
TRBJ2-5	13	few	.	TRBV27	CASSPGQRETQYF	TGTGCCAGCAGTCCGGGGCAACGGGAGACCCAGTACTTC
TRBJ1-3	15	.	.	TRBV7-2	CASSLAQGFGNTIYF	TGTGCCAGCAGCTTAGCCCAGGGTTTTGGAAACACCATATATTTT
TRBJ2-7	15	.	TRBD2	TRBV2	CASSESASGVYEQYF	TGTGCCAGCAGTGAATCGGCTAGCGGGGTCTACGAGCAGTACTTC
TRBJ2-5	18	.	TRBD2	TRBV5-1	CASSLEGISGGAKGSQYF	TGCGCCAGCAGCTTGGAAGGGATTAGCGGGGGGGCCAAGGGGTCCCAGTACTTC
TRBJ2-7	14	.	TRBD1	TRBV2	CASRPGTGTYEQYF	TGTGCCAGCAGGCCCGGGACAGGGACCTACGAGCAGTACTTC
TRBJ2-7	14	.	.	TRBV7-2	CASSSWTSSYEQYF	TGTGCCAGCAGCTCCTGGACGAGCTCCTACGAGCAGTACTTC
TRBJ2-3	15	.	.	TRBV5-1	CASSLEAGGTDTQYF	TGCGCCAGCAGCTTGGAAGCAGGGGGGACAGATACGCAGTATTTT
TRBJ1-1	15	.	.	TRBV6-1	CASSSITEMNTEAFF	TGTGCCAGCAGTAGTATAACTGAAATGAACACTGAAGCTTTCTTT
TRBJ1-2	21	.	TRBD1	TRBV29-1	CSVEDPSPPDRGRDGLYGYTF	TGCAGCGTTGAAGATCCTAGCCCGCCCGACAGGGGGAGGGATGGACTCTATGGCTACACCTTC
TRBJ1-1	12	few	.	TRBV5-4	CASSRDTSLGFF	TGTGCCAGCAGCAGGGACACCTCGTTAGGGTTCTTT
TRBJ2-7	15	.	TRBD2	TRBV5-4	CASSRNGGRSYEQYF	TGTGCCAGCAGCCGTAACGGCGGGAGGTCCTACGAGCAGTACTTC
TRBJ1-1	13	.	TRBD1	TRBV30	CAWRQGGNTEAFF	TGTGCCTGGAGACAGGGGGGGAACACTGAAGCTTTCTTT
TRBJ2-7	12	.	.	TRBV5-1	CASSFRGGEQYF	TGCGCCAGCAGCTTCCGTGGGGGGGAGCAGTACTTC
TRBJ1-5	13	.	.	TRBV6-1	CASSERLGQPQHF	TGTGCCAGCAGTGAGAGATTAGGTCAGCCCCAGCATTTT
TRBJ1-2	13	.	.	TRBV9	CASSTDENYGYTF	TGTGCCAGCAGCACCGACGAGAACTATGGCTACACCTTC
TRBJ2-5	18	.	.	TRBV5-4	CASSLAPRGAPAGETQYF	TGTGCCAGCAGCTTGGCTCCGAGGGGAGCCCCCGCGGGGGAGACCCAGTACTTC
TRBJ1-1	14	.	.	TRBV6-5	CASSADTGGTEAFF	TGTGCCAGCAGCGCCGACACCGGGGGCACTGAAGCTTTCTTT
TRBJ1-3	16	.	.	TRBV7-2	CASSYPRKTEGNTIYF	TGTGCCAGCAGCTACCCCAGGAAAACGGAGGGAAACACCATATATTTT
TRBJ1-1	12	.	.	TRBV2	CASSTDYTEAFF	TGTGCCAGCAGCACAGACTACACTGAAGCTTTCTTT
TRBJ2-5	15	.	.	TRBV7-2	CAGSLVAGLQETQYF	TGTGCCGGCAGCTTAGTGGCAGGCCTACAAGAGACCCAGTACTTC
TRBJ2-5	15	few	.	TRBV30	CAWSLGGSRKETQYF	TGTGCCTGGAGTTTGGGAGGCAGCAGAAAAGAGACCCAGTACTTC
TRBJ2-4	14	.	.	TRBV5-1	CASRPGLAKNIQYF	TGCGCCAGCCGACCTGGACTAGCCAAAAACATTCAGTACTTC
TRBJ2-2	15	.	.	TRBV10-3	CAIRPSGGLSGELFF	TGTGCCATCAGGCCGTCGGGGGGCCTCAGCGGGGAGCTGTTTTTT
TRBJ2-7	19	.	TRBD2	TRBV7-8	CASSPAPSWTSGSSYEQYF	TGTGCCAGCAGCCCAGCTCCCTCCTGGACTAGCGGGAGCTCCTACGAGCAGTACTTC
TRBJ2-3	13	once	.	TRBV4-3	CASSLRGGEKQYF	TGCGCCAGCAGCCTGCGAGGCGGGGAGAAGCAGTATTTT
TRBJ1-4	15	few	TRBD1	TRBV30	CAWSVYGQGGEKLFF	TGTGCCTGGAGTGTATACGGACAGGGAGGTGAAAAACTGTTTTTT
TRBJ1-4	15	.	.	TRBV19	CASSKQGMTNEKLFF	TGTGCCAGTAGTAAACAGGGCATGACTAATGAAAAACTGTTTTTT
TRBJ1-1	15	.	.	TRBV11-2	CASSSYHRDNTEAFF	TGTGCCAGCAGCTCGTACCATCGTGATAACACTGAAGCTTTCTTT
TRBJ2-2	16	.	.	TRBV19	CASTVGGTTFNGELFF	TGTGCCAGTACGGTAGGGGGGACGACATTTAACGGGGAGCTGTTTTTT
TRBJ1-4	13	.	.	TRBV13	CASSEQYNEKLFF	TGTGCCAGCAGCGAGCAATATAATGAAAAACTGTTTTTT